This T cell receptor (beta chain) was sequenced in a study of blood T cell repertoires in COVID-19. Study background: Some COVID-19 samples were acute and others convalescent; all came from the United States, Italy and Spain. Sample material is recorded as cDNA or gDNA derived from T cells, B-cell-depleted T cells, or PBMCs.

This clone was seen just once. Authors' data handling: Nucleated cell counts were estimated from reference gene primer amplification. The method was immunoSEQ multiplex PCR; TCRdb's version includes in-frame clones alone and lacks a portion of them. That table gives V, J and clone size, and the DNA gave D and trimming. Of roughly 140,000 clones listed, about 85% are singletons. CDR1 is SGHRS, CDR2 YFSETQ, per germline. With V trimmed by 2 bases and J by 2 bases, 4 bases remained unmatched. The CDR3 runs 15 residues. The chain has TRBV5-1 and TRBJ2-1, with TRBD1 matching over 7 bases. Sequencing was done on a sample of peripheral blood. The clonotype was recovered from a woman aged 60-75 years with active or convalescent COVID-19. The DNA of the CDR3 is TGCGCCAGCAGCTTAGGGGGCGGTACCTACAATGAGCAGTTCTTC. Residues: CASSLGGGTYNEQFF.